Detailed here is one TCR beta chain. Its antigen is not identified. The data were taken from a study of cytomegalovirus exposure and HLA in healthy donors. General study points: A later analysis linked a missense variant in DCLRE1C to the trimming of TCR beta V and J genes. Reports indicate that TCR beta sequences accurately predicted the HLA-A and HLA-B alleles of most subjects. TCR association rates varied by HLA locus in a later analysis, with DRB1 highest and HLA-C lowest. A later analysis reportedly found fewer N-insertions in an Asian-associated ancestry cluster than the approximately 670-donor mean.

13 Jbeta primers and 60 Vbeta primers were used for the PCR. Using immunoSEQ multiplex PCR, the repertoire was profiled, and TCRdb retains in-frame clones only, with some absent. The sample yields about 190,000 clones, around 80% seen once. CDR3 length: 12 amino acids. V lost 3 bases and J lost 7, with 9 bases in between. Germline V lookup: CDR1 KGHSH, CDR2 LQKENI. The chain couples TRBV18 to TRBJ1-1; possibly TRBD1 for D (6 bases). Sequencing was performed on PBMCs. The sequence was collected from a man aged 18 to 35 in good health and CMV-seronegative. CDR3 region: CASSPSDSEAFF. The DNA of the CDR3 is TGTGCCAGCTCACCGTCGGACAGTGAAGCTTTCTTT.